The 17 T cell receptor beta chains listed next were all sequenced from one sample in a study of cytomegalovirus exposure and HLA in healthy donors. Amplification used 60 Vbeta primers and 13 Jbeta primers. The repertoire was sequenced with immunoSEQ multiplex PCR; TCRdb's copy has only in-frame clones and lacks some. Among over 100,000 clones, over 75% were seen once, and the ten largest hold 4.2%. The sequencing sample was made of PBMCs. These receptor sequences come from a male donor in good health and CMV-seropositive.

V usage is TRBV5-1 and J usage is TRBJ2-3; 8 bases match TRBD1. The trim removed 5 bases at V and 3 bases at J, leaving 8 bases unmatched. Germline assignment: CDR1 SGHRS and CDR2 YFSETQ. The CDR3 is 15 residues long. The CDR3 region has the DNA TGCGCCAGCAGTTCGACAGGGGAGGTGACAGATACGCAGTATTTT. The encoded protein is CASSSTGEVTDTQYF.

The chain links TRBV5-8 to TRBJ2-5; possible D gene TRBD1, 5 bases. The J call may be in error: the DNA end matches TRBJ2-7 better. Germline V lookup: CDR1 SGHTS, CDR2 YDEGEE. CDR3 length: 16 amino acids. The CDR3 spells CASSPHGAGIPYEQYF. CDR3 sequence (DNA): TGTGCCAGCAGTCCCCATGGGGCAGGGATACCCTACGAGCAGTACTTC.

This chain links TRBV5-6 with TRBJ2-4; D perhaps matches TRBD1 (7 bases). The CDR3 totals 16 residues. CDR1 is SGHDT and CDR2 is YYEEEE in the germline V gene. The V gene lost 0 bases and the J gene lost 9 bases, with 19 bases spanning the gap. The CDR3 reads CASSLALEGAGGIQYF. DNA of the CDR3: TGTGCCAGCAGCTTGGCCCTGGAGGGGGCAGGGGGCATTCAGTACTTC.

This sequence joins TRBV6-6 and TRBJ2-7; 12 bases are a match to TRBD1. There are 15 residues in the CDR3. Germline V gene lookup returns CDR1 MNHNY and CDR2 SVGAGI (reference sequence). V trimming: 5 bases; J trimming: 4 bases; junction bases outside the gene matches: 6. Here the CDR3 DNA reads TGTGCCAGCAGTAGATCGGGACAGGGGGCTTACGAGCAGTACTTC. Its translation is CASSRSGQGAYEQYF.

This chain connects TRBV2 to TRBJ2-7; 7 nucleotides agree with TRBD1. V dropped 5 bases and J dropped 2; count of bases not matched to a gene: 15. Germline V gives CDR1 SNHLY, CDR2 FYNNEI. The CDR3 is made up of 17 amino acids. In DNA form, the CDR3 reads TGTGCCAGCAGTAAACAAACCCGGGACAGAGCGCCCTACGAGCAGTACTTC. This codes for CASSKQTRDRAPYEQYF.

The J gene is TRBJ2-2, the V gene TRBV5-1; 7 bases agree with TRBD1. The V gene's germline CDR1 is SGHRS and CDR2 YFSETQ. This CDR3 region has 14 residues. V lost 3 bases and J lost 4; bases outside the gene matches: 3. CDR3 amino acids: CASSSGQVTGELFF. The CDR3 DNA sequence: TGCGCCAGCAGCTCTGGACAGGTCACCGGGGAGCTGTTTTTT.

The V call is TRBV7-9, the J call TRBJ2-3; D gene uncertain. V lost 2 bases, J lost 6 bases, and 6 bases lay in between. CDR3 size: 12 residues. Germline V CDR1 and CDR2: SEHNR, FQNEAQ (reference sequence). This chain's CDR3 is CASSLSQDTQYF. CDR3 bases: TGTGCCAGCAGCTTAAGTCAGGATACGCAGTATTTT.

This chain joins TRBV6-5 and TRBJ1-1; D remains unclear. This CDR3 is 13 amino acids long. V dropped 7 bases and J dropped 10 bases, with 19 bases sitting between them. Germline V gene data show CDR1 as MNHEY and CDR2 as SVGAGI. The CDR3 DNA is TGTGCCAGCAAAGAGAATCCAGGTGTTGTAGCTTTCTTT. The encoded protein is CASKENPGVVAFF.

J is TRBJ1-2 and V is TRBV6-1; 10 bases map to TRBD1. Germline V gene lookup returns CDR1 MNHNS and CDR2 SASEGT. Trimming at V came to 5 bases and at J to 8 bases, leaving 11 bases not matched to a gene. This CDR3 is 15 amino acids long. CDR3 region: CASSPGWDRGGGYTF. DNA of the CDR3: TGTGCCAGCAGTCCCGGTTGGGACAGGGGCGGAGGCTACACCTTC.

The sample holds a few counts of this clone. V usage is TRBV28 and J usage is TRBJ2-7; maybe TRBD1 (6 bases). V was trimmed by 8 bases and J by 4 bases, leaving 15 bases between them. The CDR3 is made up of 13 amino acids. Germline V lookup: CDR1 MDHEN, CDR2 SYDVKM. CDR3 nucleotides: TGTGCCAGCCAGCTACAGGGTGGGTACGAGCAGTACTTC. Translating gives CASQLQGGYEQYF.

The gene calls are TRBV25-1 and TRBJ1-1; D gene ambiguous. The germline gives CDR1 MGHDK, CDR2 SYGVNS. This CDR3 region has 12 residues. V lost 2 bases and J 3 bases, leaving 4 bases between the germline ends. The CDR3 spells CASSEQYTEAFF. Written as DNA, the CDR3 is TGTGCCAGCAGTGAACAATACACTGAAGCTTTCTTT.

The chain recombines TRBV2 with TRBJ1-1, with 7 bases that match TRBD1. From germline, CDR1 is SNHLY and CDR2 FYNNEI. The CDR3 contains 15 residues. V shed 6 bases and J 1 base; nucleotides not matched to a gene: 8. CDR3 sequence: CASRLQGKENTEAFF. For the CDR3, the DNA is TGTGCCAGCAGGTTACAGGGGAAGGAGAACACTGAAGCTTTCTTT. Full variable domain (rest looked up from reference TRBV2 and TRBJ1-1): EPEVTQTPSHQVTQMGQEVILRCVPISNHLYFYWYRQILGQKVEFLVSFYNNEISEKSEIFDDQFSVERPDGSNFTLKIRSTKLEDSAMYFCASRLQGKENTEAFFGQGTRLTVV.

Only a few counts were recorded for this clone. The chain has TRBV5-4 and TRBJ1-1; D remains ambiguous. Germline assignment: CDR1 SGHNT and CDR2 YYREEE (reference sequence). The CDR3 totals 13 residues. Between the trimmed V and J ends, which lost 1 base and 11 bases, there was a span of 15 bases. The CDR3 bases are TGTGCCAGCAGCTTGTTTAGCGTTGACGAGGCTTTCTTT. It codes for CASSLFSVDEAFF.

CDR3 protein: CASSPSGGSGANVLTF. The CDR3, as DNA: TGTGCCAGTAGTCCCTCCGGGGGGTCGGGGGCCAACGTCCTGACTTTC. This chain joins TRBV19 and TRBJ2-6, with 7 bases identical to TRBD2. CDR1 and CDR2 (germline): LNHDA, SQIVND (reference sequence). The ends lost 5 bases at V and 4 bases at J; junction bases unmatched: 8. CDR3 length: 16 residues.

This clone was counted only a few times. The rearrangement joins TRBV19 to TRBJ1-1; no clear D gene. The V end was cut by 3 bases, the J end by 1 base, with 12 bases between. This CDR3 is 15 amino acids long. Germline-derived CDR1 and CDR2 are LNHDA and SQIVND (reference sequence). CDR3 protein: CASSILQAKNTEAFF. As DNA, the CDR3 is TGTGCCAGTAGTATCTTGCAGGCAAAGAACACTGAAGCTTTCTTT.

This clone was observed a handful of times. The chain recombines TRBV15 with TRBJ2-1; D perhaps matches TRBD2 (6 bases). The germline V and J ends were trimmed by 2 bases and 7 bases, with 12 bases remaining between them. Germline CDR1 LNHNV, CDR2 YYDKDF (reference sequence). This CDR3 is 14 amino acids long. The CDR3 reads CATSRRDRGNEQFF. The CDR3 DNA reads TGTGCCACCAGCAGAAGGGACCGGGGGAATGAGCAGTTCTTC.

A word on this clone: The sample has other DNA sequences that encode this CDR3 too. This chain connects TRBV30 to TRBJ2-2, with D possibly matching TRBD2 (7 bases). In germline, CDR1 is GTSNPN, CDR2 SVGIG (reference sequence). The CDR3 contains 16 residues. V was cut by 3 bases and J by 6 bases, with 20 bases left in between. This CDR3 reads CAWRLMGGGLAGELFF. CDR3 DNA sequence: TGTGCCTGGAGATTAATGGGGGGGGGCCTCGCCGGGGAGCTGTTTTTT.